This T cell receptor beta chain is from a study of T cells in Graves' hyperthyroidism and ophthalmopathy. RNA transcripts yielded amplified TCR beta CDR3 regions. Initially, a first-round RT-PCR of the TCR CDR3 employed the HTBI primer set. MiXCR, run by TCRdb on the multiplex PCR reads, gives a single entry per CDR3 protein. The top ten hold roughly 52% of the sample, which has 300,000 to 350,000 distinct CDR3 sequences, approximately 22% seen once. The V end lost 5 bases, the J end lost 5 bases, and 7 bases lay between the germline ends. The CDR3 runs 11 residues. Patients between 18 and 65 years old had hyperthyroidism, newly diagnosed and lasting under 2 months. Fresh peripheral blood, around 11 ml of it, supplied the PBMCs.

This receptor was taken from a woman in her forties or fifties with Graves' hyperthyroidism. Sequenced sample: blood. V gene TRBV12-3 or TRBV12-4 combines with J gene TRBJ2-7, with D uncertain. The CDR3: CASSTLNEQYF. In DNA form, the CDR3 reads TGTGCCAGCAGTACCCTCAACGAGCAGTACTTC.